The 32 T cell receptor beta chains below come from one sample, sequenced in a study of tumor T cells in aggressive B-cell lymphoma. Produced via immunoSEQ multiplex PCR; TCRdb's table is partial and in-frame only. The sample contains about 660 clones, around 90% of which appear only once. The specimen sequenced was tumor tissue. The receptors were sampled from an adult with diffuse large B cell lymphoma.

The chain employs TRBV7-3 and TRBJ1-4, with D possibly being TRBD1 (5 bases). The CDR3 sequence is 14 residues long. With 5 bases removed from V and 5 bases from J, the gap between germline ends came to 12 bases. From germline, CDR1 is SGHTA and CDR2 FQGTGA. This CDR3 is CASSPSGGNEKLFF. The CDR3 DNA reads TGTGCCAGCAGCCCCTCCGGGGGGAATGAAAAACTGTTTTTT.

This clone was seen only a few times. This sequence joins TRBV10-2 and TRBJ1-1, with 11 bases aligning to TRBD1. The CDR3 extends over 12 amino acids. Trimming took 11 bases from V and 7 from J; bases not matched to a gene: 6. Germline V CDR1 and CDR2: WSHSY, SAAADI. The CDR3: CAAGQGASEAFF. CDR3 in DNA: TGCGCCGCCGGACAGGGGGCGAGTGAAGCTTTCTTT.

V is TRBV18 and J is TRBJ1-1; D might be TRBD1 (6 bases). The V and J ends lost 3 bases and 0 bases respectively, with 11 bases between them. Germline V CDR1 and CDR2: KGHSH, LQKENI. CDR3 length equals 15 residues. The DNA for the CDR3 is TGTGCCAGCTCACCGGGGGCGGTCCTGAACACTGAAGCTTTCTTT. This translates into CASSPGAVLNTEAFF.

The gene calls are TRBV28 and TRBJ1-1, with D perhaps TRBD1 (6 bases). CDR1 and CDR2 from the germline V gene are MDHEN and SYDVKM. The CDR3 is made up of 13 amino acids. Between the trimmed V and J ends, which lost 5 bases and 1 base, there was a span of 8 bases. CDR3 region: CASSIQGNTEAFF. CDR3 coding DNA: TGTGCCAGCAGTATACAGGGGAACACTGAAGCTTTCTTT.

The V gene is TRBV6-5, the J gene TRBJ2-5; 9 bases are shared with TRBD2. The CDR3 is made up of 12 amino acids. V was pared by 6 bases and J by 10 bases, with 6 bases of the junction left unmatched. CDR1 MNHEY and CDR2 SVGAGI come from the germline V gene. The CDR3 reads CASRGGGGIQYF. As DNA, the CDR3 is TGTGCCAGCAGGGGCGGGGGGGGGATCCAGTACTTC.

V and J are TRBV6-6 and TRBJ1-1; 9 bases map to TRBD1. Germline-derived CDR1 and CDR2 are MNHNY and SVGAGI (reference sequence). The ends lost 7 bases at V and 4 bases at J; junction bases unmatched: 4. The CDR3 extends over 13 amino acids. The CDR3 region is CASKGQGSTEAFF. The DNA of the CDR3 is TGTGCCAGCAAAGGACAGGGGAGCACTGAAGCTTTCTTT.

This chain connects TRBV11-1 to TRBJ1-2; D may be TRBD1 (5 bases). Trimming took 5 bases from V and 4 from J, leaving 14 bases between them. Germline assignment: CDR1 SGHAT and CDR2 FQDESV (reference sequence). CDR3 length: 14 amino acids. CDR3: CASSARQTPYGYTF. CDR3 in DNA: TGTGCCAGCAGCGCGAGACAGACACCCTATGGCTACACCTTC.

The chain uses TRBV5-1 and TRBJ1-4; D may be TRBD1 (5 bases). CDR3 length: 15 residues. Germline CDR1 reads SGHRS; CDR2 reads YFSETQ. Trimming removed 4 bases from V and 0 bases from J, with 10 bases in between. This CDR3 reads CASSETVATNEKLFF. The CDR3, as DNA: TGCGCCAGCAGCGAGACAGTAGCAACTAATGAAAAACTGTTTTTT.

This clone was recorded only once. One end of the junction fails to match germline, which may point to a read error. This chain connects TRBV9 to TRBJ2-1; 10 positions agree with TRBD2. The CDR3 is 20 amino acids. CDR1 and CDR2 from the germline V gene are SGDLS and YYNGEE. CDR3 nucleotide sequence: TGTGCCAGCAGCGTAGCGGGGCTAGCGGGGGCCGAAAGCTCCTACAATAAGCAGTTCTTC. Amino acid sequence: CASSVAGLAGAESSYNKQFF.

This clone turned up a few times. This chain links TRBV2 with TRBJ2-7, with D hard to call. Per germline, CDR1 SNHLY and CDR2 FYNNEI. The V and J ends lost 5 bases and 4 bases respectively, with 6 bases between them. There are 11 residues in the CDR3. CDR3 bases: TGTGCCAGCAGTTCCCTTTACGAGCAGTACTTC. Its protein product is CASSSLYEQYF.

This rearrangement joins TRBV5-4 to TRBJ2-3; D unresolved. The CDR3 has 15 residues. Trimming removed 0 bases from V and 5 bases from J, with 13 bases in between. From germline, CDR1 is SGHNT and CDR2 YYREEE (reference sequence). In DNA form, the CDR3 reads TGTGCCAGCAGCTTGGGGCAGGTGGTCGGAGATACGCAGTATTTT. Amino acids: CASSLGQVVGDTQYF.

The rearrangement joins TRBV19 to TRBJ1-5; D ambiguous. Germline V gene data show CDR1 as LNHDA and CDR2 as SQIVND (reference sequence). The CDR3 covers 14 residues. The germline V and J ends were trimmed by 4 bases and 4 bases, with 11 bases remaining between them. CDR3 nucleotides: TGTGCCAGTAGTACCCAGTCAAATAATCAGCCCCAGCATTTT. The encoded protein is CASSTQSNNQPQHF.

The CDR3 DNA sequence: TGTGCCATCAGGCCAGGGGGCGACTATGGCTACACCTTC. Translated, it gives CAIRPGGDYGYTF. The V call is TRBV10-3, the J call TRBJ1-2; 8 nucleotides agree with TRBD1. V was pared by 6 bases and J by 3 bases, with 3 bases of the junction left unmatched. The germline V gene has CDR1 ENHRY and CDR2 SYGVKD. The CDR3 is made up of 13 amino acids.

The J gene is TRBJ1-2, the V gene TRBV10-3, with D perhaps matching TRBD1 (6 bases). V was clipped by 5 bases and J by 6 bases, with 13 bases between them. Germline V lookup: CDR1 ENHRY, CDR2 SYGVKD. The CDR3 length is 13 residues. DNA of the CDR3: TGTGCCATCAGTACTACAGGGAAAGATGGCTACACCTTC. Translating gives CAISTTGKDGYTF.

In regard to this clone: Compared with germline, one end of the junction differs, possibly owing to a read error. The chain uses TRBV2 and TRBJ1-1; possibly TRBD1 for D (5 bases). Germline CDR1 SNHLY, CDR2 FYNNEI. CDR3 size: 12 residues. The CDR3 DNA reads TGTGTCAGCAGTGAGCTCGGGGGGAGAGCTTTCTTT. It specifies CVSSELGGRAFF.

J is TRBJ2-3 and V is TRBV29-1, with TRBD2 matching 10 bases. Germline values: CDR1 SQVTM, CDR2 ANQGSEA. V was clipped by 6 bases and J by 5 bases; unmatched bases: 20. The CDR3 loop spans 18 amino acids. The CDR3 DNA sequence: TGCAGCGTCCTTGGACCGGGACTAGCGAGAGGTGGTTTAGATACGCAGTATTTT. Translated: CSVLGPGLARGGLDTQYF.

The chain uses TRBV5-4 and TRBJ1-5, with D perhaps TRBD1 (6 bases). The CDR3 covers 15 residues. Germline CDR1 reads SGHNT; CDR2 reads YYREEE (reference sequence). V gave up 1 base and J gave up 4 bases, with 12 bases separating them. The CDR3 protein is CASSLMGQGNQPQHF. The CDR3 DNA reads TGTGCCAGCAGCTTGATGGGACAAGGTAATCAGCCCCAGCATTTT.

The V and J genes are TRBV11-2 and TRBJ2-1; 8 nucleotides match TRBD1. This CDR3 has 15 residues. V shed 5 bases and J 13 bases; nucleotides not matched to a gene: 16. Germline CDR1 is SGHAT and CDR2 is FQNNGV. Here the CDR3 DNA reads TGTGCCAGCAGCGAGGCGATGGACAGGGTCCCCCTTCAGTTCTTC. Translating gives CASSEAMDRVPLQFF.

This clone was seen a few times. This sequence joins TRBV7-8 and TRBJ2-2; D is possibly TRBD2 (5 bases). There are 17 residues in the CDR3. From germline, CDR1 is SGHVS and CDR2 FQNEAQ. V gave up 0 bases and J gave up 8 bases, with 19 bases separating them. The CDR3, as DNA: TGTGCCAGCAGCTTAGCGGTCGGGAACAGCCTCTCTGGGGAGCTGTTTTTT. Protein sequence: CASSLAVGNSLSGELFF. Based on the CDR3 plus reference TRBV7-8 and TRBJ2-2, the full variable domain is GAGVSQSPRYKVAKRGQDVALRCDPISGHVSLFWYQQALGQGPEFLTYFQNEAQLDKSGLPSDRFFAERPEGSVSTLKIQRTQQEDSAVYLCASSLAVGNSLSGELFFGEGSRLTVL.

Written as DNA, the CDR3 is TGTGCCAGCAGCCCAAAACCTCCGGGACAGCAGGAGACCCAGTACTTC. Translation gives CASSPKPPGQQETQYF. The chain links TRBV27 to TRBJ2-5, with 7 bases that match TRBD1. CDR1 and CDR2 from the germline V gene are MNHEY and SMNVEV (reference sequence). The CDR3 is 16 amino acids. The V segment lost 6 bases and the J segment 5 bases; nucleotides outside the gene matches: 15.

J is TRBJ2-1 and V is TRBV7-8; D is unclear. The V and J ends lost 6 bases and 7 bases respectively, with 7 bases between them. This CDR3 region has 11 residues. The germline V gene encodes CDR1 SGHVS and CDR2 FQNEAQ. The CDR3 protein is CASSQANEQFF. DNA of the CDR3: TGTGCCAGCAGTCAGGCTAATGAGCAGTTCTTC.

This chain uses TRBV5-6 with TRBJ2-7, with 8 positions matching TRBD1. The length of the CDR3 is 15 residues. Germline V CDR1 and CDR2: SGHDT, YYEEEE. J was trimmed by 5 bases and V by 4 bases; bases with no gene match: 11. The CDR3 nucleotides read TGTGCCAGCAGCCTCAAATGGACAGGGAGCCACGAGCAGTACTTC. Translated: CASSLKWTGSHEQYF.

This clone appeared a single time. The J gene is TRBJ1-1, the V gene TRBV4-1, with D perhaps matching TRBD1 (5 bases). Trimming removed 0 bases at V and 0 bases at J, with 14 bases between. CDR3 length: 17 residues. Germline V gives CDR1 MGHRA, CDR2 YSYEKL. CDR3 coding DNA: TGCGCCAGCAGCCAAGATCCCCCGGGGGGGTTGAACACTGAAGCTTTCTTT. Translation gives CASSQDPPGGLNTEAFF.

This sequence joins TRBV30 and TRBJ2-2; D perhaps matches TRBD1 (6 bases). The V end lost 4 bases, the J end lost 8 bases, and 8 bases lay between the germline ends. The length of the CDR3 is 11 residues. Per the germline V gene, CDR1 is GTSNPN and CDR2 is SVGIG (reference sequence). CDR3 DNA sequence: TGTGCCTGGAATAGGGGGGGGGAGCTGTTTTTT. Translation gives CAWNRGGELFF. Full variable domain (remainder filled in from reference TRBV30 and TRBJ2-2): SQTIHQWPATLVQPVGSPLSLECTVEGTSNPNLYWYRQAAGRGLQLLFYSVGIGQISSEVPQNLSASRPQDRQFILSSKKLLLSDSGFYLCAWNRGGELFFGEGSRLTVL.

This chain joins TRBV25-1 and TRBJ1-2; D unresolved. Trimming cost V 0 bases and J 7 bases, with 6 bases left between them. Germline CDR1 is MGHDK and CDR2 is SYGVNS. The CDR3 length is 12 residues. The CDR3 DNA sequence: TGTGCCAGCAGTGAATACAGGCTTGGCTACACCTTC. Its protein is CASSEYRLGYTF.

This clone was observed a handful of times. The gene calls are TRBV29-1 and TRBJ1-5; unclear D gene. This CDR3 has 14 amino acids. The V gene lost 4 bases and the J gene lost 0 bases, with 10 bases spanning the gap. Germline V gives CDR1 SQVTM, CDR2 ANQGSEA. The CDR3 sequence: CSVVAPDSNQPQHF. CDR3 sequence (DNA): TGCAGCGTTGTCGCCCCAGATAGCAATCAGCCCCAGCATTTT.

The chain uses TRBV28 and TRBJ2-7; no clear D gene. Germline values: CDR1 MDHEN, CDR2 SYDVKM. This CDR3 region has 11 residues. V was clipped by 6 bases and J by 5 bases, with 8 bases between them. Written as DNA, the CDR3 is TGTGCCAGCAGCGTTGAGGACGAGCAGTACTTC. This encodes CASSVEDEQYF.

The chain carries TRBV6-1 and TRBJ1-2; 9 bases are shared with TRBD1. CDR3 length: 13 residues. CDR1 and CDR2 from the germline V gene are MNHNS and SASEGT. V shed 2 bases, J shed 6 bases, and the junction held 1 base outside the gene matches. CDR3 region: CASSERDRDGYTF. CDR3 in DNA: TGTGCCAGCAGTGAACGGGACAGGGATGGCTACACCTTC.

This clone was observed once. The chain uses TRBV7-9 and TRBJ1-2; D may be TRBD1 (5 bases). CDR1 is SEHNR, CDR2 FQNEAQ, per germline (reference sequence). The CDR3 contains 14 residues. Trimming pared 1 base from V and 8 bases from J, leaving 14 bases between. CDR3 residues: CASSLGTTLRGYTF. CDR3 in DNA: TGTGCCAGCAGCTTAGGGACAACCTTAAGGGGCTACACCTTC.

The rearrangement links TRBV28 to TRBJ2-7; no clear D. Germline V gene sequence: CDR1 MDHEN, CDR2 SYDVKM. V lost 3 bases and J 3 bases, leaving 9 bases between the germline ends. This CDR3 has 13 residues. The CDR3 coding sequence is TGTGCCAGCAGTTTCCAGAATATCTACGAGCAGTACTTC. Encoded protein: CASSFQNIYEQYF.

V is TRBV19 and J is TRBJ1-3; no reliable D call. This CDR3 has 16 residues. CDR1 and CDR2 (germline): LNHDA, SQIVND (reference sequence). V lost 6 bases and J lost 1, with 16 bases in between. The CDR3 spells CASSDTGGPSGNTIYF. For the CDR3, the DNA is TGTGCCAGTAGCGACACCGGAGGTCCTTCTGGAAACACCATATATTTT.

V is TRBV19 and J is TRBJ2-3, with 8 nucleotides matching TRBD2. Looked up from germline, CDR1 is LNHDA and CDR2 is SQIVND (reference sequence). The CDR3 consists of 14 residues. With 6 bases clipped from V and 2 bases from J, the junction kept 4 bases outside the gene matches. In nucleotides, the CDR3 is TGTGCCAGTAGACGGGAGGGCTTCACAGATACGCAGTATTTT. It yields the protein CASRREGFTDTQYF.